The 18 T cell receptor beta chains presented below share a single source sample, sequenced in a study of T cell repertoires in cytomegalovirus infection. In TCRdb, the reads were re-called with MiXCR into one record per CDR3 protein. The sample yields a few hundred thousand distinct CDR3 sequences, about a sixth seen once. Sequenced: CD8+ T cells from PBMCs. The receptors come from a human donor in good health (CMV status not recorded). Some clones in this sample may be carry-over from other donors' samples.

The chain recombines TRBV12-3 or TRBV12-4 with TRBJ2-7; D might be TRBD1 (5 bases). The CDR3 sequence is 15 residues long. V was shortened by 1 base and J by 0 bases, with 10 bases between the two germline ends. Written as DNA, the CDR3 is TGTGCCAGCAGTTTAGAGGACATCTACTCCTACGAGCAGTACTTC. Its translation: CASSLEDIYSYEQYF.

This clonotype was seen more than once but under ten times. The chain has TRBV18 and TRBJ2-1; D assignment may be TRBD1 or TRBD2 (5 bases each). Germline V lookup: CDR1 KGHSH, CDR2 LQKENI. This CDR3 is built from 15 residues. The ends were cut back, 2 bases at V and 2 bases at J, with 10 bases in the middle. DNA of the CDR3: TGTGCCAGCTCACCAAGAGGGGAAACCTACAATGAGCAGTTCTTC. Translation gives CASSPRGETYNEQFF.

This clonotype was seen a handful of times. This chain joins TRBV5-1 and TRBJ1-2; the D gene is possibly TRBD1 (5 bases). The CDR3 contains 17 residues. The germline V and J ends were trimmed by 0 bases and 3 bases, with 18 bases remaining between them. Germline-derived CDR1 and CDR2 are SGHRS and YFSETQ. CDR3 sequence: CASSLAEGGDAHYGYTF. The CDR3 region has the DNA TGCGCCAGCAGCTTGGCTGAAGGAGGGGACGCGCACTATGGCTACACCTTC.

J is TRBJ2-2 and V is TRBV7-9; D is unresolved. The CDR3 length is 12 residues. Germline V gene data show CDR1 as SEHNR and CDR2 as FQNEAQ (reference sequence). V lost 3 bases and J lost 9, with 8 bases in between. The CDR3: CASSFTARELFF. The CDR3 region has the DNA TGTGCCAGCAGCTTCACGGCGAGGGAGCTGTTTTTT. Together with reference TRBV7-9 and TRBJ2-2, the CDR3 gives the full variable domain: DTGVSQNPRHKITKRGQNVTFRCDPISEHNRLYWYRQTLGQGPEFLTYFQNEAQLEKSRLLSDRFSAERPKGSFSTLEIQRTEQGDSAMYLCASSFTARELFFGEGSRLTVL.

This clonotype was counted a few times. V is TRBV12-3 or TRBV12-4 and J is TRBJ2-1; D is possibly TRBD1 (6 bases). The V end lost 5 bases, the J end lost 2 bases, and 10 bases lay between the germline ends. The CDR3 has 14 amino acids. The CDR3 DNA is TGTGCCAGCAGTCGGACAGTTACCTACAATGAGCAGTTCTTC. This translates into CASSRTVTYNEQFF.

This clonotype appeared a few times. This CDR3 is CAIGSGGALEQFF. In nucleotides, the CDR3 is TGTGCCATCGGGAGCGGGGGGGCCTTGGAGCAGTTCTTC. The chain employs TRBV10-3 and TRBJ2-1; 10 bases line up with TRBD2. There are 13 residues in the CDR3. Germline CDR1 and CDR2: ENHRY and SYGVKD. The junction had 8 bases not matched to a gene; V was cut back by 8 bases and J by 10 bases.

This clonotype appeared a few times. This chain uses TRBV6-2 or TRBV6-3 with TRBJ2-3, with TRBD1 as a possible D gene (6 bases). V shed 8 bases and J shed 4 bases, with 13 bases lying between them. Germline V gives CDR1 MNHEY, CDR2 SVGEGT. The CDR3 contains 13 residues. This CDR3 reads CASLQGAADTQYF. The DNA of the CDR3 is TGTGCCAGCCTACAGGGTGCTGCAGATACGCAGTATTTT.

For the CDR3, the DNA is TGTGCCAGCAGCTTCCCGGTTTATTCGACGAACACTGAAGCTTTCTTT. Translation: CASSFPVYSTNTEAFF. V is TRBV6-2 or TRBV6-3 and J is TRBJ1-1; D remains ambiguous. Germline CDR1 is MNHEY and CDR2 is SVGEGT. Trimming removed 6 bases at V and 1 base at J, with 18 bases between. The CDR3 is 16 amino acids.

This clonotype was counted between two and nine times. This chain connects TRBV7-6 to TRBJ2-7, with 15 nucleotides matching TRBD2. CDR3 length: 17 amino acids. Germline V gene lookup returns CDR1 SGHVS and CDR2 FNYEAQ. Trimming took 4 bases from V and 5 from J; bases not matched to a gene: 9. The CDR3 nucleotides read TGTGCCAGCAGCTCAATAGGGGGACTAGCGGGGGGTAACGAGCAGTACTTC. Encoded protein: CASSSIGGLAGGNEQYF.

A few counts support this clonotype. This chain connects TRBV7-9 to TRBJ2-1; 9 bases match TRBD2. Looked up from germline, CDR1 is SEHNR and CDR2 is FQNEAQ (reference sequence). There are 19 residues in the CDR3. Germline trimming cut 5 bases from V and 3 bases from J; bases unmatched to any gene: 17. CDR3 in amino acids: CASSGEVMWRGGHYNEQFF. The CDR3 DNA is TGTGCCAGCAGCGGCGAGGTAATGTGGCGGGGGGGCCACTACAATGAGCAGTTCTTC.

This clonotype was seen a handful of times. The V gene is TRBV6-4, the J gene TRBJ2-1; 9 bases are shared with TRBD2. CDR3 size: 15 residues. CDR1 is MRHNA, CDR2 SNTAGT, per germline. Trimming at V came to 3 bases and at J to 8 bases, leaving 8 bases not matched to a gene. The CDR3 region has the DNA TGTGCCAGCAGTGATGCCGGGACTAGCATCGATGAGCAGTTCTTC. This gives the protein CASSDAGTSIDEQFF.

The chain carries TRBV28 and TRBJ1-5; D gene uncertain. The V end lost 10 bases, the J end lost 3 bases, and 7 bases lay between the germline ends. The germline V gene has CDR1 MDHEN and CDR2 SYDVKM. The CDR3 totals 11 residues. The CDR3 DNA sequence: TGTGCCACCGGAATCAATCAGCCCCAGCATTTT. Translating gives CATGINQPQHF.

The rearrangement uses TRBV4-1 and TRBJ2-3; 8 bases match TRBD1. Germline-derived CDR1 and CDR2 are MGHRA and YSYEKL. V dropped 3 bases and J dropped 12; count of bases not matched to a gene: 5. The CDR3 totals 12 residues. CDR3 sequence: CASSHGQGAQYF. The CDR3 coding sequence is TGCGCCAGCAGCCACGGACAGGGCGCTCAGTATTTT.

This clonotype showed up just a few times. The CDR3 DNA reads TGTGCCACCAGCCGGACTAGCGGGGGTCTCCCCAACTCCTACAATGAGCAGTTCTTC. Translating it yields CATSRTSGGLPNSYNEQFF. The V and J genes are TRBV15 and TRBJ2-1, with TRBD2 matching over 13 bases. CDR3 length equals 19 residues. From germline, CDR1 is LNHNV and CDR2 YYDKDF (reference sequence). V shed 5 bases and J 0 bases; nucleotides not matched to a gene: 10.

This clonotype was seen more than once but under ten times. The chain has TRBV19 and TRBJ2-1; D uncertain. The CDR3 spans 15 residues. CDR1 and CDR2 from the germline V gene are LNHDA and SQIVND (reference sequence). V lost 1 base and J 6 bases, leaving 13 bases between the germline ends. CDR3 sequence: CASSIAGFETNEQFF. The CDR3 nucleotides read TGTGCCAGTAGTATAGCCGGCTTTGAAACCAATGAGCAGTTCTTC. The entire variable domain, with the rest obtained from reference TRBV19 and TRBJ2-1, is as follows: DGGITQSPKYLFRKEGQNVTLSCEQNLNHDAMYWYRQDPGQGLRLIYYSQIVNDFQKGDIAEGYSVSREKKESFPLTVTSAQKNPTAFYLCASSIAGFETNEQFFGPGTRLTVL.

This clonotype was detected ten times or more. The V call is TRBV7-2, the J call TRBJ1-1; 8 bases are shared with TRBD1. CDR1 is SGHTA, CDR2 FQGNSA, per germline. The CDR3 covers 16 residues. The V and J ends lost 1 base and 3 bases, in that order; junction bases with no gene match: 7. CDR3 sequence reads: CASSLVGRGRHTEAFF. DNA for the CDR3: TGTGCCAGCAGCTTAGTGGGCAGGGGGCGACACACTGAAGCTTTCTTT.

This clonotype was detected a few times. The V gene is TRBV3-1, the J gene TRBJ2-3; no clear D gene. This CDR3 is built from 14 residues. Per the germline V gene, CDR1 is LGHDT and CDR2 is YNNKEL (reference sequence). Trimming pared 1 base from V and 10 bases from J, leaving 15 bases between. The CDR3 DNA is TGTGCCAGCAGCCAAGGGTCTGGCGCGGTGGCGCAGTATTTT. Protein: CASSQGSGAVAQYF.

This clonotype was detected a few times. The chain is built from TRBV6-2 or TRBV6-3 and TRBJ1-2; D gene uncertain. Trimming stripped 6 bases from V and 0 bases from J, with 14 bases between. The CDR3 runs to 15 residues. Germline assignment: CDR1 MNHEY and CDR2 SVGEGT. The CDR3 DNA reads TGTGCCAGCAGAAAGAACAGCGGGCCTAACTATGGCTACACCTTC. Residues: CASRKNSGPNYGYTF.